Each of the 19 T cell receptor delta chains below was sequenced from the same sample in a study of gamma-delta T cells after stem cell transplantation. TCRdb called clones from the RT-PCR reads again using CATT. Of roughly 2,600 delta-chain clones listed, around 30% are singletons. Input material: gamma-delta T cells. The source is a human donor. It is not recorded whose cells these are; they may come from a transplant donor.

This clone showed up just a few times. The chain links TRDV2 to TRDJ3; TRDD3 agrees at 11 bases. V shed 0 bases, J shed 2 bases, and the junction held 2 bases outside the gene matches. CDR1 is GEAIGNYY, CDR2 EKD, per germline. This CDR3 has 18 amino acids. The CDR3 DNA sequence: TGTGCCTGTGACACCGTACTGGGGGATACCTGGGACACCCGACAGATGTTTTTC. It translates to CACDTVLGDTWDTRQMFF.

This clone is medium-sized (0.01 to 0.1%) within its sample. The chain uses TRDV2 and TRDJ1; D remains ambiguous. Trimming took 3 bases from V and 3 from J, leaving 13 bases between them. There are 14 residues in the CDR3. In germline, CDR1 is GEAIGNYY, CDR2 EKD. CDR3 sequence: CACDALGWSDKLIF. The CDR3 DNA reads TGTGCCTGTGACGCCTTAGGTTGGTCCGATAAACTCATCTTT.

Only a few counts were recorded for this clone. The rearrangement links TRDV2 to TRDJ1, with 9 nucleotides matching TRDD3. This CDR3 comprises 22 residues. V lost 0 bases to trimming and J lost 0 bases; unmatched junction nucleotides: 22. Germline V gene sequence: CDR1 GEAIGNYY, CDR2 EKD. CDR3 sequence (DNA): TGTGCCTGTGACACCATCGTACTGGGGGACCGAAAAATGGCCCGAGACACCGATAAACTCATCTTT. It yields the protein CACDTIVLGDRKMARDTDKLIF.

For this clone: Other DNA sequences of this sample code for an identical CDR3. The V and J genes are TRDV2 and TRDJ1; 9 nucleotides line up with TRDD3. The junction had 24 bases not matched to a gene; V was cut back by 3 bases and J by 2 bases. The germline V gene has CDR1 GEAIGNYY and CDR2 EKD. The CDR3 is 21 amino acids. The CDR3 DNA reads as TGTGCCTGTGACCCGATCCTTCCTTGGACTGGGGATACGGTTGGGACCGATAAACTCATCTTT. As protein: CACDPILPWTGDTVGTDKLIF.

This chain joins TRDV2 and TRDJ1; 12 bases line up with TRDD3. V shed 1 base and J 2 bases; nucleotides not matched to a gene: 13. CDR3 size: 19 residues. Germline V gene sequence: CDR1 GEAIGNYY, CDR2 EKD. The DNA of the CDR3 is TGTGCCTGTGACACTCTTCTGGGGGATACGCGGCAATTGACCGATAAACTCATCTTT. It is translated as CACDTLLGDTRQLTDKLIF.

This clone is termed medium-sized (0.01 to 0.1%). The chain is built from TRDV2 and TRDJ1; D possibly corresponds to TRDD3 (6 bases). The CDR3 length is 17 residues. The germline V gene has CDR1 GEAIGNYY and CDR2 EKD. Trimming left V 1 base short and J 2 bases short, with 19 bases between. The CDR3 coding sequence is TGTGCCTGTGACACGCTGGTGGGGGGCCGTGGAACCGATAAACTCATCTTT. Amino acid sequence: CACDTLVGGRGTDKLIF.

V and J are TRDV2 and TRDJ1, with 8 bases fitting TRDD3. Germline CDR1 and CDR2: GEAIGNYY and EKD. J lost 0 bases, V lost 1 base, and 6 bases had no gene match. The CDR3 extends over 16 amino acids. CDR3 protein: CACDTLGDGDTDKLIF. The CDR3 nucleotides are TGTGCCTGTGACACATTGGGGGATGGCGACACCGATAAACTCATCTTT.

This chain joins TRDV2 and TRDJ1, with D uncertain. Trimming shortened V by 0 bases and J by 0 bases, and 10 bases separated the two germline ends. Germline CDR1 is GEAIGNYY and CDR2 is EKD. The CDR3 length is 15 residues. CDR3 coding DNA: TGTGCCTGTGACACCATTACCAAGTACACCGATAAACTCATCTTT. Its translation is CACDTITKYTDKLIF.

Regarding this clone: This may be a read error, as it is one base from a much larger clone. The rearrangement joins TRDV2 to TRDJ1, with a tentative D call TRDD3 (6 bases). Germline lookup yields CDR1 GEAIGNYY and CDR2 EKD. Between the trimmed V and J ends, which lost 1 base and 4 bases, there was a span of 15 bases. The CDR3 has 15 residues. The CDR3 region is CACDTVGATNDKLIF. CDR3 nucleotide sequence: TGTGCCTGTGACACGGTGGGGGCTACGAACGATAAACTCATCTTT.

This chain joins TRDV2 and TRDJ3; D may be TRDD3 (5 bases). This CDR3 comprises 18 residues. CDR1 is GEAIGNYY, CDR2 EKD, per germline. V shed 0 bases and J shed 0 bases, with 11 bases lying between them. DNA of the CDR3: TGTGCCTGTGACACCGGCTGGGTAAGCTCCTGGGACACCCGACAGATGTTTTTC. Amino acid sequence: CACDTGWVSSWDTRQMFF.

For this clone: An end of the junction does not agree with germline; a read error may underlie this. This sample also contains other DNA sequences that code for the same CDR3. The rearrangement uses TRDV2 and TRDJ1; TRDD3 might be the D (6 bases). CDR1 is GEAIGNYY, CDR2 EKD, per germline. CDR3 length equals 20 residues. This chain's CDR3 is CACDTLGVLVDTERTDTLIF. The DNA for the CDR3 is TGTGCCTGTGACACGCTTGGAGTACTGGTGGATACCGAGAGGACCGATACACTCATCTTT.

The CDR3 DNA reads TGTGCCTGTGACACGGTACTGGGGGATACTGGACTCATCTTT. Amino acid sequence: CACDTVLGDTGLIF. This chain joins TRDV2 and TRDJ1; 12 bases fit TRDD3. The germline gives CDR1 GEAIGNYY, CDR2 EKD. CDR3 length equals 14 residues. Trimming took 1 base from V and 10 from J; bases not matched to a gene: 6.

This clone occurred once. V gene TRDV2 combines with J gene TRDJ1; D is possibly TRDD3 (5 bases). Germline-derived CDR1 and CDR2 are GEAIGNYY and EKD. V lost 3 bases and J 12 bases, leaving 19 bases between the germline ends. The CDR3 contains 13 residues. CDR3 in DNA: TGTGCCTGTGACTCAATACTGGAAGATACCGTCATCTTT. It translates to CACDSILEDTVIF.

This clone was observed once. The chain combines TRDV2 with TRDJ1; 7 positions agree with TRDD3. In germline, CDR1 is GEAIGNYY, CDR2 EKD. The ends lost 0 bases at V and 0 bases at J; junction bases unmatched: 18. The CDR3 is 20 amino acids. The CDR3 sequence is CACDTVRAVGWGPHTDKLIF. CDR3 coding DNA: TGTGCCTGTGACACCGTTCGGGCGGTGGGCTGGGGGCCTCACACCGATAAACTCATCTTT.

This CDR3 reads CACELLGGSADTDKLIF. CDR3 bases: TGTGCCTGTGAATTACTGGGGGGATCGGCCGACACCGATAAACTCATCTTT. The genes are TRDV2 and TRDJ1; TRDD3 matches 8 bases. CDR1 and CDR2 (germline): GEAIGNYY, EKD. V trimming: 4 bases; J trimming: 0 bases; junction bases outside the gene matches: 12. The CDR3 loop spans 17 amino acids.

This clone is labeled medium-sized (0.01 to 0.1%). The chain has TRDV2 and TRDJ3, with TRDD3 identical over 7 bases. V lost 1 base, J lost 0 bases, and 5 bases stayed unmatched. The CDR3 is made up of 18 amino acids. CDR1 and CDR2 from the germline V gene are GEAIGNYY and EKD. CDR3 region: CACDTPGGSSWDTRQMFF. The CDR3 DNA reads TGTGCCTGTGACACGCCTGGGGGGAGCTCCTGGGACACCCGACAGATGTTTTTC.

This chain connects TRDV2 to TRDJ1, with TRDD3 matching 12 bases. Germline assignment: CDR1 GEAIGNYY and CDR2 EKD. V was pared by 3 bases and J by 7 bases, with 14 bases of the junction left unmatched. CDR3 size: 17 residues. In DNA, the CDR3 is TGTGCCTGTGACCCTCTCCAGCTACTGGGGGATACAGGTAAACTCATCTTT. This codes for CACDPLQLLGDTGKLIF.

With respect to this clone: With only one base between it and a far larger clone, this is likely a read error. In the same sample, other DNA sequences code for this CDR3. V and J are TRDV2 and TRDJ3; TRDD3 aligns across 7 bases. Germline V gives CDR1 GEAIGNYY, CDR2 EKD. The CDR3 extends over 25 amino acids. The ends lost 0 bases at V and 1 base at J; junction bases unmatched: 26. The CDR3 reads CACDTVSGWGTPLRLSSWDTRQMFF. In nucleotides, the CDR3 is TGTGCCTGTGACACCGTGAGTGGATGGGGGACCCCGCTCCGTTTATCGTCCTGGGACACCCGACAGATGTTTTTC.

The chain employs TRDV2 and TRDJ1; 13 bases are shared with TRDD3. CDR3 length: 21 amino acids. Germline V gene lookup returns CDR1 GEAIGNYY and CDR2 EKD. The V gene end was trimmed by 1 base and the J gene end by 3 bases; junction bases not matched to a gene: 19. The CDR3, as DNA: TGTGCCTGTGACACGGGGCCTCCCTACAACTGGGGGATACGAGGGGCCGATAAACTCATCTTT. It translates to CACDTGPPYNWGIRGADKLIF.